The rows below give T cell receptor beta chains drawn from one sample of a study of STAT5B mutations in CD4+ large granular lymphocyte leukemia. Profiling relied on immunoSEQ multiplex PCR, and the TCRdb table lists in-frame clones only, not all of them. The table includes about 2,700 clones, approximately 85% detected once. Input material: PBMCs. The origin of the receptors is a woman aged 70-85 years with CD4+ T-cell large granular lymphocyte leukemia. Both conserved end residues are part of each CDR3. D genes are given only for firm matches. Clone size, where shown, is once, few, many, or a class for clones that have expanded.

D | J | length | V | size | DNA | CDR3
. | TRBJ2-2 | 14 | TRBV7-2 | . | TGTGCCAGCAGCTTCTACGGACAGACAGGGGAGCTGTTTTTT | CASSFYGQTGELFF
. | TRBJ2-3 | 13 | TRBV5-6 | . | TGTGCCAGCAGATTAGGGGCAACAGGTACGCAGTATTTT | CASRLGATGTQYF
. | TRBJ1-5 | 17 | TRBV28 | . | TGTGCCAGCAGTTCCCAGGTGGAGGGCATTAGCAATCAGCCCCAGCATTTT | CASSSQVEGISNQPQHF
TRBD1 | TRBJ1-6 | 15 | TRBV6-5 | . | TGTGCCAGCAGTTCCGACAGGGAGCTTTTTTCACCCCTCCACTTT | CASSSDRELFSPLHF
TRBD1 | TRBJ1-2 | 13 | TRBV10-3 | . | TGTGCCATCAGGGGGACAGGGATCTATGGCTACACCTTC | CAIRGTGIYGYTF
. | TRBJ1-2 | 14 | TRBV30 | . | TGTGCCTGGAATACCCCCCAGGGAAGCTTCGGCTACACCTTC | CAWNTPQGSFGYTF
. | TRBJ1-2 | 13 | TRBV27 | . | TGTGCCAGCAGTTTAAGAAGGGGCTATGGCTACACCTTC | CASSLRRGYGYTF
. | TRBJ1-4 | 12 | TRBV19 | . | TGTGCCACCGTGAGTCTGGATGAAAAACTGTTTTTT | CATVSLDEKLFF
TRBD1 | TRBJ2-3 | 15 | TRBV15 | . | TGTGCCACCAGCAGAGATCAGGGGGTCACAGATACGCAGTATTTT | CATSRDQGVTDTQYF
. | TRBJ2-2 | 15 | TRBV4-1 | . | TGCGCCAGCAGCCAAGTAGGGATTAACACCGGGGAGCTGTTTTTT | CASSQVGINTGELFF
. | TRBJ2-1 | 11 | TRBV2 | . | TGTGCCAGCAGTGAATACAATGAGCAGTTCTTC | CASSEYNEQFF
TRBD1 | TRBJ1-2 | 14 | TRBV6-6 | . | TGTGCCAGCAGCGACAGGGAAGGGTCTTATGGCTACACCTTC | CASSDREGSYGYTF
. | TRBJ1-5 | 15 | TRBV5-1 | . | TGCGCCAGCAGCTTATCAACAGGGAGCAATCAGCCCCAGCATTTT | CASSLSTGSNQPQHF
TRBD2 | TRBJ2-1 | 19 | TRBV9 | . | TGTGCCAGCAGCGTAGGTGGACTAGCGGGACCAGTTTCCTACAATGAGCAGTTCTTC | CASSVGGLAGPVSYNEQFF
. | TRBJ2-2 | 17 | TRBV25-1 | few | TGTGCCAGCAGTGAGAATCCTCAAACAGGGAACACCGGGGAGCTGTTTTTT | CASSENPQTGNTGELFF
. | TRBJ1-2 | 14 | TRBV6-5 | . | TGTGCCAGCGGGACGGGTCCAAGGGACTATGGCTACACCTTC | CASGTGPRDYGYTF
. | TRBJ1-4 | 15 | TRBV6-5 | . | TGTGCCAGCAGACAAGACAGTGCAACTAATGAAAAACTGTTTTTT | CASRQDSATNEKLFF
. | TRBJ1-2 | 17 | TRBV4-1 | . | TGCGCCAGCAGCCAAGATGGGGCCGGGACAACTTCCTATGGCTACACCTTC | CASSQDGAGTTSYGYTF
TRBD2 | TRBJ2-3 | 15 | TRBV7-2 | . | TGTGCCAGCAGCTCCTTAGCGGGGGGTCCAGATACGCAGTATTTT | CASSSLAGGPDTQYF
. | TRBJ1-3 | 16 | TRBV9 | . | TGTGCCAGCAGCGTAGATGGGGGGTACTCTGGAAACACCATATATTTT | CASSVDGGYSGNTIYF
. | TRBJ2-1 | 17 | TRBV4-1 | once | TGCGCCAGCAGCCAAGACCCAACCGCCGGACAGCTCAATGAGCAGTTCTTC | CASSQDPTAGQLNEQFF
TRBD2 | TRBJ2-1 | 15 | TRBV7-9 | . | TGTGCCAGCAGCCCTAGCGGGTACCGGTACAATGAGCAGTTCTTC | CASSPSGYRYNEQFF
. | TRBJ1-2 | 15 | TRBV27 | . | TGTGCCACCCTTCTGTCAGGGGAGGGAACCTATGGCTACACCTTC | CATLLSGEGTYGYTF
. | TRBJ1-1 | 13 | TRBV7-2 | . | TGTGCCAGCAGCGGGCCAGGCGGGACTGAAGCTTTCTTT | CASSGPGGTEAFF
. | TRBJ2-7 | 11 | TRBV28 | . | TGTGCCAGCAGTTATTCGGGGGAGCAGTACTTC | CASSYSGEQYF
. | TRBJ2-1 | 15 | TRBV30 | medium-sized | TGTGCCTGGAGTGCACCAGTCATAGGGGAAAATGAGCAGTTCTTC | CAWSAPVIGENEQFF
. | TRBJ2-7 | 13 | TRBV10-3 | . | TGTGCCACTCACAGGGTCTTAGACTACGAGCAGTACTTC | CATHRVLDYEQYF
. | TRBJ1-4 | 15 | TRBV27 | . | TGTGCCAGCAGTTCGGTCCCGAGGACTAATGAAAAACTGTTTTTT | CASSSVPRTNEKLFF
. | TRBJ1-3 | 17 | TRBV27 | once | TGTGCCAGCAGTTTAGGTCGGGGGCCGATCTCTGGAAACACCATATATTTT | CASSLGRGPISGNTIYF
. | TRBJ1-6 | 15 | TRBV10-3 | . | TGTGCCATCAGTCGGTCCGGGAAGGGGGATTCACCCCTCCACTTT | CAISRSGKGDSPLHF
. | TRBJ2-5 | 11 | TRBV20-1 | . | TGCAGTGCTAGTGGCGGTGGGACCCAGTACTTC | CSASGGGTQYF
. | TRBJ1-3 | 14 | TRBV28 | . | TGTGCCAGCAGCCCAGGAGGCGATGGAAACACCATATATTTT | CASSPGGDGNTIYF
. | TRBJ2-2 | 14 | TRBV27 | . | TGTGCCAGCAGTCGGGACGGATCTACCGGGGAGCTGTTTTTT | CASSRDGSTGELFF